Below, 24 T cell receptor beta chains from the same sample are listed, as sequenced in a study of cytomegalovirus exposure and HLA in healthy donors. PCR amplification relied on 60 Vbeta primers (plus 13 Jbeta primers). Assay used: immunoSEQ multiplex PCR; TCRdb lists only in-frame clones, some missing. The repertoire holds 200,000 or so clones, roughly 80% seen once, with 0.25% to 0.3% in the top ten. The sequenced sample was PBMCs. The source of these receptors is a boy aged 5 to 17 in good health and CMV-seronegative.

The chain carries TRBV29-1 and TRBJ2-7; D perhaps matches TRBD1 (5 bases). Trimming removed 4 bases from V and 1 base from J, with 11 bases in between. CDR1 is SQVTM, CDR2 ANQGSEA, per germline. The CDR3 runs 13 residues. The CDR3 DNA is TGCAGCGTTGTAGGGGCGAGATCCTACGAGCAGTACTTC. It is translated as CSVVGARSYEQYF.

The rearrangement links TRBV7-9 to TRBJ2-3; tentatively, D is TRBD1 (6 bases). The CDR3 has 15 residues. CDR1 and CDR2 from the germline V gene are SEHNR and FQNEAQ (reference sequence). Trimming removed 3 bases from V and 2 bases from J, with 12 bases in between. CDR3 sequence reads: CASSLGTYATDTQYF. Written as DNA, the CDR3 is TGTGCCAGCAGCTTGGGGACATATGCCACAGATACGCAGTATTTT.

V is TRBV6-5 and J is TRBJ1-2; D is undetermined. Germline V gives CDR1 MNHEY, CDR2 SVGAGI. The CDR3 is 14 residues long. With 6 bases removed from V and 9 bases from J, the gap between germline ends came to 20 bases. CDR3 sequence: CASRPHLSGIRYTF. CDR3 coding DNA: TGTGCCAGCAGGCCCCATCTGTCCGGTATACGCTACACCTTC.

The rearrangement joins TRBV30 to TRBJ2-7, with TRBD2 matching over 7 bases. The CDR3 is made up of 13 amino acids. Germline CDR1 is GTSNPN and CDR2 is SVGIG (reference sequence). V lost 3 bases and J lost 2; bases outside the gene matches: 4. CDR3 in DNA: TGTGCCTGGAGAGGTGGGGGGGCCTACGAGCAGTACTTC. It translates to CAWRGGGAYEQYF. The variable domain in full, with the rest retrieved from reference TRBV30 and TRBJ2-7, is SQTIHQWPATLVQPVGSPLSLECTVEGTSNPNLYWYRQAAGRGLQLLFYSVGIGQISSEVPQNLSASRPQDRQFILSSKKLLLSDSGFYLCAWRGGGAYEQYFGPGTRLTVT.

This chain joins TRBV28 and TRBJ1-5; D might be TRBD1 (5 bases). The CDR3 covers 13 residues. Germline V CDR1 and CDR2: MDHEN, SYDVKM. Trimming stripped 2 bases from V and 7 bases from J, with 9 bases between. The CDR3, as DNA: TGTGCCAGCAGTTTAAACAGGCAACAGCCCCAGCATTTT. Protein sequence: CASSLNRQQPQHF.

V gene TRBV4-3 combines with J gene TRBJ2-5; the D gene is possibly TRBD2 (6 bases). This CDR3 has 13 amino acids. V lost 1 base to trimming and J lost 5 bases, with 8 bases between them. Germline CDR1 and CDR2: LGHNA and YSLEER. CDR3 sequence: CASSQGGLETQYF. The CDR3 DNA is TGCGCCAGCAGCCAAGGGGGACTGGAGACCCAGTACTTC.

The V gene is TRBV19, the J gene TRBJ2-5; 7 positions match TRBD1. The CDR3 contains 13 residues. The trim removed 4 bases at V and 9 bases at J, leaving 8 bases unmatched. Per germline, CDR1 LNHDA and CDR2 SQIVND (reference sequence). CDR3 sequence: CASSTDRVVPQYF. CDR3 coding DNA: TGTGCCAGTAGTACTGACAGGGTAGTCCCCCAGTACTTC. Full variable domain (outside the CDR3, taken from reference TRBV19 and TRBJ2-5): DGGITQSPKYLFRKEGQNVTLSCEQNLNHDAMYWYRQDPGQGLRLIYYSQIVNDFQKGDIAEGYSVSREKKESFPLTVTSAQKNPTAFYLCASSTDRVVPQYFGPGTRLLVL.

The chain links TRBV30 to TRBJ1-4; TRBD1 agrees at 11 bases. Germline loops: CDR1 GTSNPN, CDR2 SVGIG (reference sequence). This CDR3 comprises 14 residues. Unmatched junction bases numbered 0, after V lost 5 bases and J lost 1 base. CDR3 nucleotide sequence: TGTGCCTGGGGGACAGGGGGAACTAATGAAAAACTGTTTTTT. Residues: CAWGTGGTNEKLFF.

This clone was seen just once. V usage is TRBV9 and J usage is TRBJ2-7; a weak D match, TRBD1 (5 bases). In germline, CDR1 is SGDLS, CDR2 YYNGEE. V lost 2 bases, J lost 2 bases, and 11 bases lay in between. The CDR3 consists of 14 residues. This CDR3 is CASSVGARAYEQYF. The CDR3 DNA is TGTGCCAGCAGCGTTGGAGCCAGGGCCTACGAGCAGTACTTC.

This clone was counted only a few times. The genes are TRBV29-1 and TRBJ2-7, with 7 bases aligning to TRBD2. Germline-derived CDR1 and CDR2 are SQVTM and ANQGSEA. J gave up 4 bases and V 7 bases, and 10 bases lay outside the gene matches. CDR3 length: 13 amino acids. The CDR3: CSGGEGGSYEQYF. CDR3 nucleotides: TGCAGCGGGGGGGAGGGTGGGTCTTACGAGCAGTACTTC.

This clone was observed once. V and J are TRBV9 and TRBJ2-3; 12 bases fit TRBD2. The CDR3 totals 16 residues. From germline, CDR1 is SGDLS and CDR2 YYNGEE. V shed 0 bases, J shed 7 bases, and the junction held 6 bases outside the gene matches. CDR3 sequence: CASSVALAGGPHTQYF. The CDR3 DNA follows: TGTGCCAGCAGCGTAGCTCTAGCGGGAGGGCCCCATACGCAGTATTTT.

The genes are TRBV30 and TRBJ2-3; 8 positions agree with TRBD1. The CDR3 runs 17 residues. J gave up 0 bases and V 5 bases, and 13 bases lay outside the gene matches. The germline V gene encodes CDR1 GTSNPN and CDR2 SVGIG (reference sequence). CDR3 loop: CAWGRGTQGASTDTQYF. The CDR3 DNA is TGTGCCTGGGGAAGGGGGACCCAGGGGGCTAGCACAGATACGCAGTATTTT.

V is TRBV5-5 and J is TRBJ1-2; TRBD1 matches 12 bases. The CDR3 has 17 amino acids. Germline trimming cut 1 base from V and 5 bases from J; bases unmatched to any gene: 9. From germline, CDR1 is SGHKS and CDR2 YYEKEE (reference sequence). CDR3 DNA sequence: TGTGCCAGCAGCTTGTTCCGGGACAGGGGGCCCGGATATGGCTACACCTTC. The encoded protein is CASSLFRDRGPGYGYTF.

V usage is TRBV5-6 and J usage is TRBJ2-5, with 7 bases that match TRBD1. CDR1 SGHDT and CDR2 YYEEEE come from the germline V gene. This CDR3 spans 16 amino acids. J was trimmed by 5 bases and V by 1 base; bases with no gene match: 11. For the CDR3, the DNA is TGTGCCAGCAGCTTGTCTCTACAGGGGAGTTTCGAGACCCAGTACTTC. Translating gives CASSLSLQGSFETQYF.

The chain recombines TRBV27 with TRBJ1-6; 9 bases map to TRBD1. The CDR3 totals 14 residues. Germline trimming cut 4 bases from V and 13 bases from J; bases unmatched to any gene: 8. The germline CDR1 and CDR2 sequences are MNHEY and SMNVEV (reference sequence). CDR3 nucleotides: TGTGCCAGCAGTTCAGGACAGGGGTCGAGGCCCCTCCACTTT. Translated, it gives CASSSGQGSRPLHF.

V gene TRBV2 combines with J gene TRBJ2-7; 9 bases fit TRBD1. This CDR3 has 16 residues. In germline, CDR1 is SNHLY, CDR2 FYNNEI. The V gene end was trimmed by 1 base and the J gene end by 4 bases; junction bases not matched to a gene: 8. The DNA for the CDR3 is TGTGCCAGCAGTGAAGGGGGGACAGGGATTTATTACGAGCAGTACTTC. It yields the protein CASSEGGTGIYYEQYF.

The V gene is TRBV7-8, the J gene TRBJ1-3, with TRBD1 identical over 9 bases. CDR3 length: 14 amino acids. Germline V gene data show CDR1 as SGHVS and CDR2 as FQNEAQ. J was trimmed by 6 bases and V by 5 bases; bases with no gene match: 5. CDR3: CASSDGQGTNTIYF. CDR3 DNA sequence: TGTGCCAGCAGCGACGGACAGGGGACAAACACCATATATTTT.

This clone was recorded a few times. The chain is built from TRBV6-5 and TRBJ1-1; 7 positions match TRBD1. The CDR3 runs to 13 residues. V dropped 5 bases and J dropped 4; count of bases not matched to a gene: 4. The germline gives CDR1 MNHEY, CDR2 SVGAGI. The CDR3 loop is CASSKTGFTEAFF. The CDR3 DNA is TGTGCCAGCAGTAAGACAGGGTTCACTGAAGCTTTCTTT.

The V and J genes are TRBV11-2 and TRBJ2-5, with D maybe TRBD2 (6 bases). The J call may not be correct, given that the DNA end is closer to TRBJ2-7. The CDR3 sequence is 14 residues long. Germline V gene data show CDR1 as SGHAT and CDR2 as FQNNGV. CDR3 protein: CASSLGTGTSEQYF. In DNA form, the CDR3 reads TGTGCCAGCAGCTTAGGGACCGGGACTTCCGAGCAGTACTTC.

This chain links TRBV5-4 with TRBJ1-1; D is unresolved. The CDR3 is 13 amino acids. Germline CDR1 and CDR2: SGHNT and YYREEE (reference sequence). With 1 base removed from V and 4 bases from J, the gap between germline ends came to 8 bases. The CDR3 protein is CASSLIDSTEAFF. The CDR3 DNA follows: TGTGCCAGCAGCTTGATTGATAGCACTGAAGCTTTCTTT.

V is TRBV9 and J is TRBJ1-6; D unclear. Germline V lookup: CDR1 SGDLS, CDR2 YYNGEE. This CDR3 contains 13 residues. V lost 3 bases and J 6 bases, leaving 7 bases between the germline ends. The CDR3, as DNA: TGTGCCAGCAGCGCAGAGGGTAATTCACCCCTCCACTTT. As protein: CASSAEGNSPLHF.

The chain combines TRBV7-2 with TRBJ2-7; possibly TRBD2 for D (7 bases). The CDR3 loop spans 13 amino acids. Germline V gene sequence: CDR1 SGHTA, CDR2 FQGNSA. Trimming pared 3 bases from V and 6 bases from J, leaving 12 bases between. DNA of the CDR3: TGTGCCAGCAGCTTTGGACTAGGGGGCGAGCAGTACTTC. Encoded protein: CASSFGLGGEQYF.

The chain uses TRBV5-4 and TRBJ1-5; D remains unclear. The CDR3 length is 12 residues. Germline lookup yields CDR1 SGHNT and CDR2 YYREEE (reference sequence). V gave up 0 bases and J gave up 9 bases, with 7 bases separating them. The chain's CDR3 is CASSLDGRPQHF. CDR3 in DNA: TGTGCCAGCAGCTTGGACGGTCGGCCCCAGCATTTT.

The chain recombines TRBV5-1 with TRBJ1-1; no definite D call. V gave up 2 bases and J gave up 4 bases, with 12 bases separating them. This CDR3 is built from 14 residues. Germline V lookup: CDR1 SGHRS, CDR2 YFSETQ. This chain's CDR3 is CASSFFESSTEAFF. For the CDR3, the DNA is TGCGCCAGCAGCTTTTTTGAGTCGAGCACTGAAGCTTTCTTT.